This section outlines one T cell receptor (beta chain) sequence together with its context. Method: immunoSEQ multiplex PCR; TCRdb's copy keeps in-frame clones and lacks some. The repertoire holds hundreds of thousands of clones, with around nine tenths as singletons. This sample is drawn from a study of cytomegalovirus exposure and HLA in healthy donors. Study overall: A subsequent analysis stated that the 100 to 150 validation repertoires were run on the same platform as the approximately 700 first-cohort repertoires.

Trimming removed 1 base from V and 2 bases from J, with 8 bases in between. Germline V gene lookup returns CDR1 GTSNPN and CDR2 SVGIG (reference sequence). The CDR3 has 13 amino acids. This chain joins TRBV30 and TRBJ1-2, with D unresolved. The source of this sequence is a woman aged 18-35 years in good health and CMV-seronegative. The sequencing sample was made of PBMCs. The CDR3 DNA follows: TGTGCCTGGAGTGAAAGGAGAAACTATGGCTACACCTTC. Protein: CAWSERRNYGYTF.